This TCR beta chain was retrieved from a study of early T cells in non-severe SARS-CoV-2 infection. As for the study in general: Investigators sequenced bulk RNA drawn from unsorted whole blood, and chains remained unpaired. Points from the study as a whole: The matching step, a VDJdb search, favored anti-spike CD8 responses and missed private and CD4 specificities.

The protocol attached unique molecular identifiers to individual cDNA molecules. TCRdb re-analysed the 5' RACE reads in MiXCR, keeping a single row per CDR3 protein. The top ten hold about 6.1% of the sample, which has under 90,000 distinct CDR3 sequences, less than 15% seen once. This clonotype was found a few times. The antigen is not known. Germline-derived CDR1 and CDR2 are SQVTM and ANQGSEA. The length of the CDR3 is 13 residues. V trimming: 6 bases; J trimming: 3 bases; junction bases outside the gene matches: 6. The chain joins TRBV29-1 to TRBJ1-2; TRBD1 matches at 8 bases. Sequencing used whole blood. The receptor's source is an adult who was a healthcare worker with PCR-confirmed SARS-CoV-2 infection or an uninfected control (not recorded which). The CDR3 DNA sequence: TGCAGCGTAGATGACAGGGGATACTATGGCTACACCTTC. This gives the protein CSVDDRGYYGYTF.